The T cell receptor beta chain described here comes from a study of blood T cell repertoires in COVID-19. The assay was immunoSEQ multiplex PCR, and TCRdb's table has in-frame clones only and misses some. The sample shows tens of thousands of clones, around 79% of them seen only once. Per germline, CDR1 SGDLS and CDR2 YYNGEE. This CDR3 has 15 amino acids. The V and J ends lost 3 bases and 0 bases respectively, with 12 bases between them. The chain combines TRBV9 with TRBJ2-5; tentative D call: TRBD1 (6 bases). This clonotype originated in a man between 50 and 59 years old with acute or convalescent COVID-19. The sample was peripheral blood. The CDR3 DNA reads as TGTGCCAGCAGCGCGGACAGCTACCACCAAGAGACCCAGTACTTC. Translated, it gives CASSADSYHQETQYF.